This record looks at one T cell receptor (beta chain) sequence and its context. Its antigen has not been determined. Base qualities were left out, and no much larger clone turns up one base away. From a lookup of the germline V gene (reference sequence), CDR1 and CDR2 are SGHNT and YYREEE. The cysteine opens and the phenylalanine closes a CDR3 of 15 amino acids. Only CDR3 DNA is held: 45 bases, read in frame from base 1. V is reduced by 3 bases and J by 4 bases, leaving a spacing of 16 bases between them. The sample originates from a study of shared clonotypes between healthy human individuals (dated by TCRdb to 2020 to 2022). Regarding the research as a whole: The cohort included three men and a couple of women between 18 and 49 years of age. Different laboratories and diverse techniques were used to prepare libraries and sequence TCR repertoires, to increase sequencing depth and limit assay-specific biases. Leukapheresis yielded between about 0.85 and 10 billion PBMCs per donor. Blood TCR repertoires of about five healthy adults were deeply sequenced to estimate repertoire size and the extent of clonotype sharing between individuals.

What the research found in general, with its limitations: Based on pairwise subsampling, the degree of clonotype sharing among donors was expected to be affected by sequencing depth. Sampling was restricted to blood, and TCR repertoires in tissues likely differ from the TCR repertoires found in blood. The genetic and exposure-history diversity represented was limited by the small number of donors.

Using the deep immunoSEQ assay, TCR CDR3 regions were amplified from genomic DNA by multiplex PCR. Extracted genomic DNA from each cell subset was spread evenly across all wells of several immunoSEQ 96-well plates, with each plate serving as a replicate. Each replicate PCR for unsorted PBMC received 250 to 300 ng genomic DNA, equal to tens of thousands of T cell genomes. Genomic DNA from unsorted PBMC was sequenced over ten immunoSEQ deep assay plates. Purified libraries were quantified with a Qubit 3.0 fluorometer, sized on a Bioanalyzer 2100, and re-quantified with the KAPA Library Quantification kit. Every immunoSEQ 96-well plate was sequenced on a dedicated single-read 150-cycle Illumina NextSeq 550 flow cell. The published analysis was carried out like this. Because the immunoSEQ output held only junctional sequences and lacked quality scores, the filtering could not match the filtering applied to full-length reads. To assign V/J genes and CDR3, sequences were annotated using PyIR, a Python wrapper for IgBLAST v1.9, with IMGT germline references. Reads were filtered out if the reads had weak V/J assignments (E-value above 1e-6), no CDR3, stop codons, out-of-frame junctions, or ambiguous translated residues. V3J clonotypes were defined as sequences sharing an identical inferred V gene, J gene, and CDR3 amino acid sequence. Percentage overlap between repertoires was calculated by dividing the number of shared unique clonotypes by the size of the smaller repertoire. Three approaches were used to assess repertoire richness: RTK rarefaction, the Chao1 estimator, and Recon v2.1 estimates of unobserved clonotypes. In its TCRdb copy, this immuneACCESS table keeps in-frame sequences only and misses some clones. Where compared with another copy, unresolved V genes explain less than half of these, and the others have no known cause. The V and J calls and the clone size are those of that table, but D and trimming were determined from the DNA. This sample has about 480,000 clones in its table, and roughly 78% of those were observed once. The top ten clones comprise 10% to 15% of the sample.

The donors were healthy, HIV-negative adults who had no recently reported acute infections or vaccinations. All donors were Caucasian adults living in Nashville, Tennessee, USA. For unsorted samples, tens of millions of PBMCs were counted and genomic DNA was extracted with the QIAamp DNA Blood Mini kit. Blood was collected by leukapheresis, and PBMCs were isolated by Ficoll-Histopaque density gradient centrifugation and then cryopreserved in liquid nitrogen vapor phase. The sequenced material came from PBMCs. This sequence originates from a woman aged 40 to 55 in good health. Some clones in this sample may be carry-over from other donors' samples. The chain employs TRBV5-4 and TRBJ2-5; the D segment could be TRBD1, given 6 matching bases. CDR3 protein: CASSSGGRGPETQYF. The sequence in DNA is TGTGCCAGCAGCTCAGGCGGCAGGGGCCCAGAGACCCAGTACTTC.